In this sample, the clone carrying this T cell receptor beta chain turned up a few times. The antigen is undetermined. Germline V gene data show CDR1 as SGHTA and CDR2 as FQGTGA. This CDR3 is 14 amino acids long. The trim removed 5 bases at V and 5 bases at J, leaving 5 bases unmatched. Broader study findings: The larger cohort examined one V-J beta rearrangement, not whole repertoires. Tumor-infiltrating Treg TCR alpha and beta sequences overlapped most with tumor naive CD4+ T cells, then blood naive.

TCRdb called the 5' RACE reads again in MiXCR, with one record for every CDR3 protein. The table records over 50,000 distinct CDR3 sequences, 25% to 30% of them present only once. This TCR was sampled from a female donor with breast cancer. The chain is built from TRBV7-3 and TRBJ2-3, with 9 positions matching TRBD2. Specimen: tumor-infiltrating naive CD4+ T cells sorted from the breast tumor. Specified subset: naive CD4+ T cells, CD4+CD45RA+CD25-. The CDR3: CASSQAGGRDTQYF. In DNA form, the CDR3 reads TGTGCCAGCAGCCAAGCGGGGGGTCGAGATACGCAGTATTTT.